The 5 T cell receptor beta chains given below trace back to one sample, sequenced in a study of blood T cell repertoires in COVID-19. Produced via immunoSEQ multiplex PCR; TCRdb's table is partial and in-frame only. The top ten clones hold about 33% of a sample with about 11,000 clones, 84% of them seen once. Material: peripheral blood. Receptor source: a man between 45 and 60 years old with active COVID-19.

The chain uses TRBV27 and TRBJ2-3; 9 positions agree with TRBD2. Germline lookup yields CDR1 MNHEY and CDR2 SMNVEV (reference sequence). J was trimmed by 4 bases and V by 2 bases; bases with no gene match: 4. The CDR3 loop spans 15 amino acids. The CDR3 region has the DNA TGTGCCAGCAGTTTACGGACTAGCGTCCCAGATACGCAGTATTTT. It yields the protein CASSLRTSVPDTQYF.

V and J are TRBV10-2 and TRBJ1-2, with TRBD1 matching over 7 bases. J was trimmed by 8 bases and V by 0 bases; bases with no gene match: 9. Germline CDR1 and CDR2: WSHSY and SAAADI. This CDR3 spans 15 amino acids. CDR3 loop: CASSESSQGPGGYTF. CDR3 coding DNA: TGCGCCAGCAGTGAGTCCTCACAGGGGCCTGGGGGCTACACCTTC.

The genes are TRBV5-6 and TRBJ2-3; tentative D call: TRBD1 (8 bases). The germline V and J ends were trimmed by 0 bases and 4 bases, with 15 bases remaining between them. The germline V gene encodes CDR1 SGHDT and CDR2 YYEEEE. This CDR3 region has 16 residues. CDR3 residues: CASSLVGTGGADTQYF. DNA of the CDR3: TGTGCCAGCAGCTTGGTCGGTACAGGGGGGGCAGATACGCAGTATTTT.

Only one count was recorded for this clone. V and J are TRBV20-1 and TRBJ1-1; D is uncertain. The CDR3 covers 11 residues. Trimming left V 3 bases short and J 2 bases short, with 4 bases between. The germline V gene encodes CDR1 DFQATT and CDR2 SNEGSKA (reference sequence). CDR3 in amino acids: CSASLNTEAFF. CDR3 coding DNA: TGCAGTGCTAGTTTAAACACTGAAGCTTTCTTT.

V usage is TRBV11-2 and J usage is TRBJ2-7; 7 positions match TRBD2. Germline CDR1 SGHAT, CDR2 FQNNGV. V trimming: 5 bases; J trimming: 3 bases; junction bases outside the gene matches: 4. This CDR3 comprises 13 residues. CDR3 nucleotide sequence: TGTGCCAGCAGCCTGGGACTACTCTACGAGCAGTACTTC. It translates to CASSLGLLYEQYF.